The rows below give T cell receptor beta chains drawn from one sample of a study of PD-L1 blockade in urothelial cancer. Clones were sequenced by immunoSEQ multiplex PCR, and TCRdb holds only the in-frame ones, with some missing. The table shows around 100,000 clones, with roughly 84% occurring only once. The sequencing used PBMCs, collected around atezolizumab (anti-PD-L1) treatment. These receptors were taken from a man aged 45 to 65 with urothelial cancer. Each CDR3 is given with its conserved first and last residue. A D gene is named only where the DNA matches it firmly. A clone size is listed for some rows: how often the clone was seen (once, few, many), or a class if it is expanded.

CDR3 protein: CASSLRLGLEDSYEQYF
CDR3 DNA: TGCGCCAGCAGCCTAAGGTTGGGGCTAGAGGATTCCTACGAGCAGTACTTC
J gene: TRBJ2-7
clone size: .
V gene: TRBV4-1
D gene: .

CDR3 protein: CASSSPQGAGGANVLTF
CDR3 DNA: TGTGCCAGCAGCTCCCCACAGGGGGCGGGTGGGGCCAACGTCCTGACTTTC
J gene: TRBJ2-6
clone size: .
V gene: TRBV7-8
D gene: TRBD1

CDR3 protein: CASSLRQGARGTEAFF
CDR3 DNA: TGTGCCAGCAGCTTACGGCAGGGGGCAAGGGGGACTGAAGCTTTCTTT
J gene: TRBJ1-1
clone size: .
V gene: TRBV7-2
D gene: TRBD1

CDR3 protein: CASSPSGADQPQHF
CDR3 DNA: TGCGCCAGCAGCCCCTCGGGAGCGGATCAGCCCCAGCATTTT
J gene: TRBJ1-5
clone size: .
V gene: TRBV5-1
D gene: .

CDR3 protein: CASTSKPGTAYNEKLFF
CDR3 DNA: TGCGCCAGCACCTCAAAACCCGGGACAGCTTATAATGAAAAACTGTTTTTT
J gene: TRBJ1-4
clone size: .
V gene: TRBV4-1
D gene: TRBD1

CDR3 protein: CASRPGGGGYTF
CDR3 DNA: TGTGCCAGCCGCCCAGGGGGTGGGGGCTACACCTTC
J gene: TRBJ1-2
clone size: once
V gene: TRBV19
D gene: TRBD1

CDR3 protein: CASSPGGRAGYEQYF
CDR3 DNA: TGTGCCAGCAGCCCCGGGGGGAGGGCCGGCTACGAGCAGTACTTC
J gene: TRBJ2-7
clone size: .
V gene: TRBV5-4
D gene: TRBD2

CDR3 protein: CASSFGTQNYGYTF
CDR3 DNA: TGTGCCAGCAGCTTCGGCACACAGAACTATGGCTACACCTTC
J gene: TRBJ1-2
clone size: .
V gene: TRBV5-6
D gene: .

CDR3 protein: CASSWGGTDSGNTIYF
CDR3 DNA: TGCGCCAGCAGCTGGGGCGGGACAGACTCTGGAAACACCATATATTTT
J gene: TRBJ1-3
clone size: .
V gene: TRBV5-1
D gene: TRBD1

CDR3 protein: CASSVSGISYNEQFF
CDR3 DNA: TGTGCCAGCAGCGTCTCGGGGATCTCCTACAATGAGCAGTTCTTC
J gene: TRBJ2-1
clone size: .
V gene: TRBV9
D gene: .

CDR3 protein: CAWGRTAGSGNTIYF
CDR3 DNA: TGTGCCTGGGGCAGGACAGCTGGCTCTGGAAACACCATATATTTT
J gene: TRBJ1-3
clone size: .
V gene: TRBV30
D gene: .

CDR3 protein: CASSSFSGKKGGELFF
CDR3 DNA: TGCGCCAGCAGTAGCTTTAGCGGGAAGAAAGGCGGGGAGCTGTTTTTT
J gene: TRBJ2-2
clone size: .
V gene: TRBV4-1
D gene: TRBD2

CDR3 protein: CASSRGQTSYEQYF
CDR3 DNA: TGTGCCAGCAGCCGGGGACAGACCTCCTACGAGCAGTACTTC
J gene: TRBJ2-7
clone size: .
V gene: TRBV5-5
D gene: TRBD1

CDR3 protein: CASSPGLAGADEQYF
CDR3 DNA: TGTGCCAGCTCACCCGGACTAGCGGGAGCGGACGAGCAGTACTTC
J gene: TRBJ2-7
clone size: .
V gene: TRBV18
D gene: TRBD2

CDR3 protein: CASSKLTGTEQDTQYF
CDR3 DNA: TGTGCCAGCAGCAAACTGACCGGGACAGAACAAGATACGCAGTATTTT
J gene: TRBJ2-3
clone size: .
V gene: TRBV27
D gene: TRBD1

CDR3 protein: CASSSVGTPRVQYF
CDR3 DNA: TGTGCCAGCAGCTCCGTGGGGACTCCGAGGGTGCAGTACTTC
J gene: TRBJ2-7
clone size: .
V gene: TRBV5-6
D gene: .